One and the same sample provided the 10 T cell receptor beta chains below, sequenced in a study of T cell responses to AZD1222 COVID-19 vaccine. Sequencing was performed with immunoSEQ multiplex PCR; in TCRdb, only in-frame clones are kept and a portion is missing. This table holds roughly 120,000 clones, about 92% found once. Sample: peripheral blood, taken on day 0 of AZD1222 vaccination. The receptors derive from an adult in good health.

This sequence joins TRBV28 and TRBJ1-2, with TRBD1 identical over 7 bases. The trim removed 4 bases at V and 8 bases at J, leaving 19 bases unmatched. Germline values: CDR1 MDHEN, CDR2 SYDVKM. This CDR3 is built from 17 residues. Written as DNA, the CDR3 is TGTGCCAGCAGTTCTCCCCGCCAGGGGGGGGTGGAAGTCGGCTACACCTTC. Translated: CASSSPRQGGVEVGYTF.

This clone has just a few counts. The J gene is TRBJ2-1, the V gene TRBV4-2; 11 bases fit TRBD2. Per the germline V gene, CDR1 is LGHNA and CDR2 is YNFKEQ. The V segment lost 1 base and the J segment 7 bases; nucleotides outside the gene matches: 6. The CDR3 extends over 16 amino acids. DNA of the CDR3: TGTGCCAGCAGCCAAGCGCGCCTAGCGGGAGGAAATGAGCAGTTCTTC. Protein: CASSQARLAGGNEQFF.

By share of the sample, this clone is medium-sized. This chain uses TRBV9 with TRBJ2-3; D is ambiguous. Trimming cost V 4 bases and J 2 bases, with 14 bases left between them. The CDR3 length is 15 residues. The V gene's germline CDR1 is SGDLS and CDR2 YYNGEE. This chain's CDR3 is CASSPRPSLTDTQYF. DNA for the CDR3: TGTGCCAGCAGCCCTAGGCCCTCTCTCACAGATACGCAGTATTTT.

V is TRBV19 and J is TRBJ2-1, with TRBD2 matching over 8 bases. Unmatched junction bases numbered 9, after V lost 2 bases and J lost 15 bases. Per germline, CDR1 LNHDA and CDR2 SQIVND (reference sequence). The CDR3 contains 13 residues. CDR3 residues: CASSITGGVLLFF. CDR3 nucleotide sequence: TGTGCCAGTAGTATAACGGGAGGGGTGTTATTGTTCTTC.

The chain is built from TRBV7-9 and TRBJ2-3, with D tentatively TRBD2 (6 bases). V was trimmed by 0 bases and J by 2 bases, leaving 12 bases between them. Germline lookup yields CDR1 SEHNR and CDR2 FQNEAQ (reference sequence). The CDR3 is made up of 16 amino acids. The CDR3 sequence: CASSLAPGLNTDTQYF. CDR3 nucleotides: TGTGCCAGCAGCTTAGCGCCGGGACTTAACACAGATACGCAGTATTTT. Drawing the rest from reference TRBV7-9 and TRBJ2-3, the complete variable domain is DTGVSQNPRHKITKRGQNVTFRCDPISEHNRLYWYRQTLGQGPEFLTYFQNEAQLEKSRLLSDRFSAERPKGSFSTLEIQRTEQGDSAMYLCASSLAPGLNTDTQYFGPGTRLTVL.

V usage is TRBV18 and J usage is TRBJ2-7, with D unclear. The V end lost 0 bases, the J end lost 0 bases, and 6 bases lay between the germline ends. Germline V gene data show CDR1 as KGHSH and CDR2 as LQKENI. The CDR3 covers 14 residues. CDR3 bases: TGTGCCAGCTCACCACCGTACAACTCCTACGAGCAGTACTTC. It translates to CASSPPYNSYEQYF.

The V call is TRBV27, the J call TRBJ1-6, with 9 bases that match TRBD1. Germline loops: CDR1 MNHEY, CDR2 SMNVEV (reference sequence). V lost 8 bases, J lost 7 bases, and 9 bases stayed unmatched. The CDR3 has 15 amino acids. CDR3: CASCNPGQGNSPLHF. DNA for the CDR3: TGTGCCAGCTGTAACCCCGGACAGGGGAATTCACCCCTCCACTTT.

This chain connects TRBV20-1 to TRBJ2-1; D may be TRBD2 (6 bases). This CDR3 region has 15 residues. Trimming shortened V by 3 bases and J by 0 bases, and 12 bases separated the two germline ends. Germline CDR1 DFQATT, CDR2 SNEGSKA (reference sequence). In DNA, the CDR3 is TGCAGTGCTAGTCAAGGGCGGGGCTCCTACAATGAGCAGTTCTTC. This translates into CSASQGRGSYNEQFF.

The chain joins TRBV27 to TRBJ2-2; no firm D call. The V gene lost 2 bases and the J gene lost 8 bases, with 6 bases spanning the gap. The length of the CDR3 is 12 residues. Germline V CDR1 and CDR2: MNHEY, SMNVEV (reference sequence). CDR3 residues: CASSLRAGELFF. In DNA, the CDR3 is TGTGCCAGCAGTTTAAGGGCTGGGGAGCTGTTTTTT.

The rearrangement links TRBV27 to TRBJ2-7, with TRBD1 matching over 8 bases. This CDR3 has 16 amino acids. J lost 2 bases, V lost 6 bases, and 12 bases had no gene match. The germline CDR1 and CDR2 sequences are MNHEY and SMNVEV (reference sequence). CDR3 region: CASRFPTGTGTYEQYF. The CDR3 region has the DNA TGTGCCAGCAGGTTCCCGACCGGGACAGGAACCTACGAGCAGTACTTC.